The clone carrying this T cell receptor beta chain was counted only a few times. The record originates from a study of cytomegalovirus exposure and HLA in healthy donors. Researchers ran the PCR with 60 Vbeta and 13 Jbeta primers. Clones were sequenced by immunoSEQ multiplex PCR, and TCRdb holds only the in-frame ones, with some missing. The top ten clones hold 0.75% to 0.95% of a sample with about 130,000 clones, 77% of them seen once. V was pared by 6 bases and J by 10 bases, with 14 bases of the junction left unmatched. The CDR3 is made up of 15 amino acids. CDR1 is MDHEN and CDR2 is SYDVKM in the germline V gene.

The receptor was isolated from a woman between 55 and 75 years old in good health and CMV-seronegative. Sequences were obtained from PBMCs. J is TRBJ1-2 and V is TRBV28, with TRBD1 identical over 10 bases. CDR3 region: CASSGTGQGRHTYTF. The CDR3 coding sequence is TGTGCCAGCAGCGGTACGGGACAGGGGCGGCATACCTACACCTTC.